The present T cell receptor beta chain was sequenced within a study of cytomegalovirus exposure and HLA in healthy donors (dated by TCRdb to the late 2010s). About the full investigation: According to a later analysis, one platform produced both the 120 validation repertoires and the 730 or so repertoires of the first cohort. High-throughput TCR immunosequencing, statistical association of individual TCRs with disease status, and machine learning were combined to predict cytomegalovirus infection status. In addition to the first cohort of 500 to 850 subjects, a separate validation cohort of approximately 130 different subjects was used. The study was designed to test whether signatures of past pathogen exposure could be identified by cataloging public T cell receptors.

The donors were included in the validation cohort of over a hundred subjects, a group kept apart from the roughly 610-subject first cohort. The method was the immunoSEQ multiplex PCR assay. Per the original workflow: A statistical classification framework was built to diagnose cytomegalovirus status from the catalog of TCR beta chain sequences. What TCRdb holds here is the immuneACCESS table cut down to in-frame rearrangements. Part of the clones is not present; checked against another copy, under half of the missing clones reflect an unresolved V gene, and the others are unexplained. V, J and clone size are taken as reported in that table, and D and trimming were inferred from the DNA itself. The sample table holds more than 65,000 clones, of which around 96% were seen once. About 1.3% of the sample belongs to the ten largest clones. Comment on this clone: Its target antigen remains unknown. One base away there is no much larger clone; base qualities are not given.

On the study overall, not on this receptor specifically: Cytomegalovirus status was reported to be diagnosed by the classifier with high specificity and sensitivity in both the original and validation cohorts. A later analysis found that TCRs clustered in the first cohort also tended to co-occur in the approximately 120 validation repertoires, with approximately 95% of cluster scores above 0. Three of the identified cytomegalovirus-associated TCR beta chains were confirmed in vitro to be specific for cytomegalovirus antigens. The authors suggested that the approach could potentially be generalized to other disease states and immunological phenotypes. The study listed 164 TCR beta chains as associated with cytomegalovirus. The validation cohort had no HLA typing available for a later analysis, so co-occurrence within that cohort was assessed over all 120 or so repertoires. Across donors, most TCR sequences were observed very rarely, whereas some public TCRs were present in many individuals.

This clonotype was sampled from a young woman in good health and CMV-seronegative. The sequencing input was PBMCs.

Here is the DNA: TGTGCCAGCCTAGGTCTTGCAACTAATGAAAAACTGTTTTTT. Translated, this is CASLGLATNEKLFF. The V and J genes are TRBV6-1 and TRBJ1-4, with an unclear D gene assignment. The V and J ends are trimmed by 8 bases and 0 bases, leaving 10 bases between them. The germline V gene specifies MNHNS as CDR1 and SASEGT as CDR2. The cysteine opens and the phenylalanine closes a CDR3 of 14 amino acids. The entry retains the CDR3 DNA only, 42 bases that are in frame from base 1.